The rows below give T cell receptor beta chains drawn from one sample of a study of blood T cell repertoires in COVID-19. Assay: immunoSEQ multiplex PCR; the TCRdb copy retains only in-frame clones and omits some. Of 70,000 to 100,000 clones listed, around nine tenths are singletons. Material for sequencing was peripheral blood. The receptors originated from a woman of 80 years or more with acute or convalescent COVID-19. Each CDR3 is given with its conserved first and last residue. Fields, in order: clone size, J gene, V gene, D gene, CDR3 DNA, CDR3 protein. A D gene is named only where the DNA matches it firmly. Some rows mark clone size as missing; the rest say once, few, many or name a class of expanded clone.

>-|TRBJ2-7|TRBV5-4|TRBD1
TGTGCCAGCAAGTTCCAGACAGGGGGGAACGAGCAGTACTTC
CASKFQTGGNEQYF
>-|TRBJ2-7|TRBV6-2/TRBV6-3|-
TGTGCCAGCAGTTACAGGACTAACTACGAGCAGTACTTC
CASSYRTNYEQYF
>-|TRBJ1-1|TRBV7-2|-
TGTGCCAGCAGTCTAGCCCAGAACACTGAAGCTTTCTTT
CASSLAQNTEAFF
>-|TRBJ1-5|TRBV19|-
TGTGCCAGTAGTATAAGTGGGGCTCAGCCCCAGCATTTT
CASSISGAQPQHF
>-|TRBJ1-2|TRBV3-1/TRBV3-2|TRBD1
TGTGCCAGCGGGACAGGGCGTCTTGGCTACACCTTC
CASGTGRLGYTF
>-|TRBJ1-5|TRBV2|-
TGTGCCAGCAGTGAAGGCAGGGGCCTTGCGGAGCCCCAGCATTTT
CASSEGRGLAEPQHF
>-|TRBJ2-3|TRBV10-3|TRBD2
TGTGCCATCAGCTTGGGACTAGCGGGGGGAGATACGCAGTATTTT
CAISLGLAGGDTQYF
>-|TRBJ1-6|TRBV6-6|-
TGTGCCAGCATCCGGGGGGGGACAACCTTCTATTCACCCCTCCACTTT
CASIRGGTTFYSPLHF
>-|TRBJ2-1|TRBV9|TRBD2
TGTGCCAGCAGCGCCTCAGCAGCGGGGCCCTACAATGAGCAGTTCTTC
CASSASAAGPYNEQFF
>-|TRBJ1-2|TRBV12-3/TRBV12-4|-
TGTGCCAGCAGTTTTTACATGAACTATGGCTACACCTTC
CASSFYMNYGYTF
>-|TRBJ2-2|TRBV19|TRBD2
TGTGCCAGTAGTATAGGCCTAGCGGGGGGGCGTGGCACCGGGGAGCTGTTTTTT
CASSIGLAGGRGTGELFF
>-|TRBJ2-3|TRBV18|TRBD2
TGTGCCAGCTCACCACGGACTAGGGGAACAGATACGCAGTATTTT
CASSPRTRGTDTQYF
>-|TRBJ2-4|TRBV2|-
TGTGCCAGCAGTGACCCTAGAGCCCCAAACATTCAGTACTTC
CASSDPRAPNIQYF
>-|TRBJ2-3|TRBV7-8|-
TGTGCCAGCAGCTTAGCCGCCAGGGGAGATACGCAGTATTTT
CASSLAARGDTQYF
>-|TRBJ1-1|TRBV7-9|-
TGTGCCAGCAGCTTAATGTGGGGCGACACTGAAGCTTTCTTT
CASSLMWGDTEAFF
>-|TRBJ1-2|TRBV6-5|TRBD1
TGTGCCAGCAGTCTAGAGACAGGGGCCCCATATGGCTACACCTTC
CASSLETGAPYGYTF
>-|TRBJ2-2|TRBV4-2|TRBD2
TGTGCCAGCACCAAAGGTGGGGGGGCGAACACCGGGGAGCTGTTTTTT
CASTKGGGANTGELFF
>-|TRBJ1-4|TRBV28|-
TGTGCCAGCAGGTCCGGGACTCTGTCGCAAAAACTGTTTTTT
CASRSGTLSQKLFF
>-|TRBJ1-5|TRBV19|-
TGTGCCAGCCACCCGGGACAAAGGAGGCAGCCCCAGCATTTT
CASHPGQRRQPQHF
>-|TRBJ2-7|TRBV27|-
TGTGCCGCCTGGACAAACCCTAGGGCCGAGCAGTACTTC
CAAWTNPRAEQYF
>-|TRBJ2-5|TRBV29-1|TRBD2
TGCAGCTCCGCGGGTAGCGGGAGGGAGACCCAGTACTTC
CSSAGSGRETQYF
>-|TRBJ1-1|TRBV12-3/TRBV12-4|-
TGTGCCAGCAGTTTCCCTTCGTTAGCTGAAGCTTTCTTT
CASSFPSLAEAFF
>once|TRBJ2-5|TRBV11-2|TRBD1
TGTGCCAGCAGCCGCCTACTGGGGGACAGGGAAAGGCAGACCCAGTACTTC
CASSRLLGDRERQTQYF
>-|TRBJ2-1|TRBV11-1|TRBD1
TGTGCCAGCAGCCGAGGGACAGGGGGCGCGAATGAGCAGTTCTTC
CASSRGTGGANEQFF
>-|TRBJ2-3|TRBV12-3/TRBV12-4|-
TGTGCCAGCAGTTTAACTGGAGATACGCAGTATTTT
CASSLTGDTQYF
>-|TRBJ2-7|TRBV30|-
TGTGCCTGGAGTCTCGGCTACGAGCAGTACTTC
CAWSLGYEQYF
>-|TRBJ2-2|TRBV2|-
TGTGCCAGCAGTGTAGTACGAGGAGCCGGGGAGCTGTTTTTT
CASSVVRGAGELFF
>-|TRBJ2-7|TRBV7-8|TRBD1
TGTGCCAGCAGCCGCCGGGACAGGGCCTCCTACGAGCAGTACTTC
CASSRRDRASYEQYF
>few|TRBJ1-6|TRBV2|TRBD1
TGTGCCAGCAAGAAGGGACAGACCCTTTCACCCCTCCACTTT
CASKKGQTLSPLHF